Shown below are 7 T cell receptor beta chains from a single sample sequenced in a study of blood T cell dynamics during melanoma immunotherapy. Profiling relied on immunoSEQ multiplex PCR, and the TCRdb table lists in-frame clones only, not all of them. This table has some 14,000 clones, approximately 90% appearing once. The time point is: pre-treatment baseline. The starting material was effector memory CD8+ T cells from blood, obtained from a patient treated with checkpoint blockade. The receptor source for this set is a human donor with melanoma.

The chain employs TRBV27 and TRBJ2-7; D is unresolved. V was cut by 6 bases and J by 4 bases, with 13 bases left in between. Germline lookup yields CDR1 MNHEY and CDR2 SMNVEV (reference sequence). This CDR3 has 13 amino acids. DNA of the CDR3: TGTGCCAGCAGCTATGGACGGAATTACGAGCAGTACTTC. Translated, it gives CASSYGRNYEQYF.

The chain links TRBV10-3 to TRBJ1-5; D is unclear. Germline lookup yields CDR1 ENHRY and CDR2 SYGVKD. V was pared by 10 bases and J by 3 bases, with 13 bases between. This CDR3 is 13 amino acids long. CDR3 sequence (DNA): TGTGCCACCCTGGGGTCCTTCAATCAGCCCCAGCATTTT. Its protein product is CATLGSFNQPQHF.

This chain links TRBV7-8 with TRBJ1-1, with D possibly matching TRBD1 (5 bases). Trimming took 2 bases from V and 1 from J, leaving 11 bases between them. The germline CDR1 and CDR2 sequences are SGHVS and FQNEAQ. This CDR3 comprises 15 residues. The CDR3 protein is CASSLITGGNTEAFF. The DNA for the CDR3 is TGTGCCAGCAGCTTAATCACGGGGGGGAACACTGAAGCTTTCTTT.

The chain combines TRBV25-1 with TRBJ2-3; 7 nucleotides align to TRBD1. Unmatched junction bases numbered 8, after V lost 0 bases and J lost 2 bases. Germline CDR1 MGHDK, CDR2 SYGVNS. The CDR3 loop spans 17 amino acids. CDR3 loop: CASSEYRTGDFTDTQYF. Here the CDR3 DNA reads TGTGCCAGCAGTGAATATAGGACAGGCGACTTCACAGATACGCAGTATTTT.

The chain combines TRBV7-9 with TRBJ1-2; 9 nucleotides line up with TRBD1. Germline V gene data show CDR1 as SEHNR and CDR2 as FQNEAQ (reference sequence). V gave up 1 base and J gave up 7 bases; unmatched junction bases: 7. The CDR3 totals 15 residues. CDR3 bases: TGTGCCAGCAGCTTAGAGGTCGGACAGGGGTCTGGCTACACCTTC. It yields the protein CASSLEVGQGSGYTF.

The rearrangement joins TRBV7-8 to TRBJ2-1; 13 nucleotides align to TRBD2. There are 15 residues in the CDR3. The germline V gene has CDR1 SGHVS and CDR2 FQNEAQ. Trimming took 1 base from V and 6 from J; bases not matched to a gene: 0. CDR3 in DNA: TGTGCCAGCAGCTTAGGGACTAGCGGGAGCAATGAGCAGTTCTTC. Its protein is CASSLGTSGSNEQFF.

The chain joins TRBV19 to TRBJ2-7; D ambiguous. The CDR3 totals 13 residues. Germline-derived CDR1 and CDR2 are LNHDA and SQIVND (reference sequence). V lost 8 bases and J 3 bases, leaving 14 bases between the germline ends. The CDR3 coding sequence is TGTGCCAGTGCCCCGGGCCCAGACTACGAGCAGTACTTC. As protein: CASAPGPDYEQYF.